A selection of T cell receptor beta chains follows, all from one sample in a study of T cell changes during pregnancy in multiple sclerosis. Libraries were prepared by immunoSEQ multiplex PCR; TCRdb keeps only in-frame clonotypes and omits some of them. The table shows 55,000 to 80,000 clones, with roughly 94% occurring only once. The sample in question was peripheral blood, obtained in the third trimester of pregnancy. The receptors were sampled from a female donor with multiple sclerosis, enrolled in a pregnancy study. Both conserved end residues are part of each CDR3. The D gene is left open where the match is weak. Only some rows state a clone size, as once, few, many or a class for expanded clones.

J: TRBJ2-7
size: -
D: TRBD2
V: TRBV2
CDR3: CASTDLSGESYEQYF
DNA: TGTGCCAGCACCGACCTTAGCGGGGAATCCTACGAGCAGTACTTC

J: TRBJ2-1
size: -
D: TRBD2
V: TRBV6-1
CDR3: CASTQTSGDYNEQFF
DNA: TGTGCCAGCACCCAAACTAGCGGGGATTACAATGAGCAGTTCTTC

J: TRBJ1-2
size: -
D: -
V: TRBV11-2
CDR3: CASSLGRANYGYTF
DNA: TGTGCCAGCAGCCTCGGGAGAGCTAACTATGGCTACACCTTC

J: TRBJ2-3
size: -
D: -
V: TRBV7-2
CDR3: CASRVRGQSTDTQYF
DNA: TGTGCCAGCAGGGTCCGCGGACAAAGCACAGATACGCAGTATTTT

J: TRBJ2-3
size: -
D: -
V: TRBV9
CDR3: CASSVEGAQGGEDTQYF
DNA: TGTGCCAGCAGCGTAGAAGGGGCACAGGGGGGGGAAGATACGCAGTATTTT

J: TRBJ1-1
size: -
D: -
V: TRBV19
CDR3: CASSIRGRENTEAFF
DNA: TGTGCCAGTAGTATTAGGGGCAGGGAGAACACTGAAGCTTTCTTT

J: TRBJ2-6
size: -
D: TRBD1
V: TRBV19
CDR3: CASSPPPGGSGANVLTF
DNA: TGTGCCAGTAGTCCCCCTCCAGGGGGCTCTGGGGCCAACGTCCTGACTTTC

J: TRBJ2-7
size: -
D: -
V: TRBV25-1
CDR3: CASSDPLRPDNSYEQYF
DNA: TGTGCCAGCAGTGATCCGCTTAGGCCAGACAATTCCTACGAGCAGTACTTC

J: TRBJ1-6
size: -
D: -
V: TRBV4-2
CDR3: CASSQVHAGYNSPLHF
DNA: TGTGCCAGCAGCCAAGTCCATGCAGGGTACAATTCACCCCTCCACTTT

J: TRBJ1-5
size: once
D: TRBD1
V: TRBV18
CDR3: CASSPARGLNQPQHF
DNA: TGTGCCAGCTCACCAGCCAGGGGGCTCAATCAGCCCCAGCATTTT

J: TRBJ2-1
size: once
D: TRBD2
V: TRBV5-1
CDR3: CASSYERGGYNEQFF
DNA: TGCGCCAGCAGCTACGAGCGGGGGGGCTACAATGAGCAGTTCTTC